A selection of T cell receptor beta chains follows, all from one sample in a study of neurological immune-mediated disorders. From the 5' RACE reads, TCRdb called clonotypes with MiXCR, one entry per CDR3 protein. The sample shows approximately 29,000 distinct CDR3 sequences, around 12% of them seen only once. Sequenced sample: PBMCs. The source is a man in his 60s in good health. The CDR3 runs from the conserved cysteine through the conserved F or W. A D gene is named only where the DNA matches it firmly. Clone size, where shown, is once, few, many, or a class for clones that have expanded.

many	TRBV12-3/TRBV12-4	TRBJ2-7	NA	TGTGCCAGCAGTTTTCACCTAGGGGGCTACGAGCAGTACTTC	CASSFHLGGYEQYF
many	TRBV18	TRBJ2-7	NA	TGTGCCAGCTCAGAAGGGGAGAGCTACGAGCAGTACTTC	CASSEGESYEQYF
many	TRBV6-5	TRBJ1-3	NA	TGTGCCAGCAGTCCCACCTTGGGAAACACCATATATTTT	CASSPTLGNTIYF
many	TRBV29-1	TRBJ2-5	NA	TGCAGCGTTACAAACACCTGGGAGACCCAGTACTTC	CSVTNTWETQYF
NA	TRBV7-2	TRBJ2-1	NA	TGTGCCAGCACACCGCGAGTGGGATACAATGAGCAGTTCTTC	CASTPRVGYNEQFF
many	TRBV5-5	TRBJ2-3	TRBD1	TGTGCCAGCAGCAAAACAGGGGGAGGCACAGATACGCAGTATTTT	CASSKTGGGTDTQYF
many	TRBV12-3/TRBV12-4	TRBJ1-1	NA	TGTGCCAGCAGTTGGGCGAACACTGAAGCTTTCTTT	CASSWANTEAFF
many	TRBV18	TRBJ2-7	TRBD2	TGTGCCAGCTCACCGGGACTAGTCTCCTACGAGCAGTACTTC	CASSPGLVSYEQYF
many	TRBV7-3	TRBJ1-2	NA	TGTGCCAGCAGCTTAACCCCGGTCGTCACAGGCGGCTACACCTTC	CASSLTPVVTGGYTF
medium-sized	TRBV10-3	TRBJ1-2	NA	TGTGCCATCAGTGACGGGGCCGCGAACTATGGCTACACCTTC	CAISDGAANYGYTF
many	TRBV9	TRBJ2-5	NA	TGTGCCAGCAGCGTGCGGCACAGCCAAGAGACCCAGTACTTC	CASSVRHSQETQYF
many	TRBV7-9	TRBJ2-7	NA	TGTGCCAGCAGCACGACAGAGTCCTACGAGCAGTACTTC	CASSTTESYEQYF
many	TRBV7-8	TRBJ2-1	NA	TGTGCCAGCAGCCCATACAGGGAAGGGGATGAGCAGTTCTTC	CASSPYREGDEQFF
many	TRBV5-6	TRBJ2-3	NA	TGTGCCAGCAGCACTACTAGCACAGATACGCAGTATTTT	CASSTTSTDTQYF
NA	TRBV15	TRBJ2-1	NA	TGTGCCACCAGCATATGTTCCCAGGAGCAGTTCTTC	CATSICSQEQFF
many	TRBV5-5	TRBJ2-1	TRBD2	TGTGCCAGCAGCTTGTTGACTAGCATGGATGAGCAGTTCTTC	CASSLLTSMDEQFF
many	TRBV6-2/TRBV6-3	TRBJ1-1	NA	TGTGCCAGCAGTTACCGGGCCTCGGGAAATACTGAAGCTTTCTTT	CASSYRASGNTEAFF
many	TRBV6-5	TRBJ1-6	NA	TGTGCCAGCAATATGGGTCTCGGTTTTAATTCACCCCTCCACTTT	CASNMGLGFNSPLHF
many	TRBV7-3	TRBJ2-7	NA	TGTGCCAGCAGCCCCGAGGGGGGACAGACTTACGAGCAGTACTTC	CASSPEGGQTYEQYF
many	TRBV5-1	TRBJ2-1	NA	TGCGCCAGCAGCTTTGCGGCAAACTACAATGAGCAGTTCTTC	CASSFAANYNEQFF
medium-sized	TRBV6-5	TRBJ2-1	NA	TGTGCCAGCAGTTACACCCAGGAGGTCGAGCAGTTCTTC	CASSYTQEVEQFF
medium-sized	TRBV20-1	TRBJ1-4	NA	TGCAGTGCTAGAGACCGGAAGGGTGGAGGGGATGAAAAACTGTTTTTT	CSARDRKGGGDEKLFF
many	TRBV7-2	TRBJ1-5	TRBD1	TGTGCCAGCAGCTCGGGACAGATTAATCAGCCCCAGCATTTT	CASSSGQINQPQHF
many	TRBV12-3/TRBV12-4	TRBJ1-1	NA	TGTGCCAGCAGCCTCCGACGGATTGAAGCTTTCTTT	CASSLRRIEAFF
many	TRBV5-1	TRBJ1-1	NA	TGCGCCAGCAGCTTCCGTTTCCTAGGACCAGGCAAAGCTTTCTTT	CASSFRFLGPGKAFF
many	TRBV20-1	TRBJ2-7	TRBD2	TGCAGTGCGGCGGGGGGGGGCGACGAGCAGTACTTC	CSAAGGGDEQYF
many	TRBV7-7	TRBJ2-5	NA	TGTGCTAGCAGCTTACGGACAGAAGAGACCCAGTACTTC	CASSLRTEETQYF
many	TRBV3-1	TRBJ1-2	NA	TGTGCCAGCAGCCAAGTCGGGGATTTCTATGGCTACACCTTC	CASSQVGDFYGYTF
many	TRBV3-1	TRBJ2-1	NA	TGTGCCAGCAGCCTCCGTTTAAGGGGGTATGAGCAGTTCTTC	CASSLRLRGYEQFF
medium-sized	TRBV12-3/TRBV12-4	TRBJ2-5	NA	TGTGCCAGCAGTTCAGGGTGGGCCTACCAAGAGACCCAGTACTTC	CASSSGWAYQETQYF
many	TRBV6-2/TRBV6-3	TRBJ2-1	NA	TGTGCCAGCAGTTACCTGTGGAGCGCCGCATACAATGAGCAGTTCTTC	CASSYLWSAAYNEQFF
many	TRBV28	TRBJ2-1	NA	TGTGCCAGCAGAGGTGGGTTTGTAGGGGTGGTGGCTGTCTCCATGAATGAGCAGTTCTTC	CASRGGFVGVVAVSMNEQFF
medium-sized	TRBV5-1	TRBJ2-2	NA	TGCGCCAGCAGCCTGAATGGCGGGGAGCTGTTTTTT	CASSLNGGELFF
once	TRBV7-2	TRBJ2-3	NA	TGTGCCAGCAGCTTAGTATCCCCCCCATCCACAGATACGCGGTATTTT	CASSLVSPPSTDTRYF
many	TRBV9	TRBJ2-3	NA	TGTGCCAGCAGCCCCTCGCCGACAGATACGCAGTATTTT	CASSPSPTDTQYF
many	TRBV2	TRBJ1-3	TRBD1	TGTGCCAGCAGTTGGACAGGGGGATCTGGAAACACCATATATTTT	CASSWTGGSGNTIYF
few	TRBV6-2/TRBV6-3	TRBJ2-1	NA	TGTGCCAGCAACGACAGGCGGTGGGATGAGCAGTTCTTC	CASNDRRWDEQFF
many	TRBV3-1	TRBJ1-6	NA	TGTGCCAGCAGCCAAACCGGGGACTCAGATTCACCCCTCCACTTT	CASSQTGDSDSPLHF